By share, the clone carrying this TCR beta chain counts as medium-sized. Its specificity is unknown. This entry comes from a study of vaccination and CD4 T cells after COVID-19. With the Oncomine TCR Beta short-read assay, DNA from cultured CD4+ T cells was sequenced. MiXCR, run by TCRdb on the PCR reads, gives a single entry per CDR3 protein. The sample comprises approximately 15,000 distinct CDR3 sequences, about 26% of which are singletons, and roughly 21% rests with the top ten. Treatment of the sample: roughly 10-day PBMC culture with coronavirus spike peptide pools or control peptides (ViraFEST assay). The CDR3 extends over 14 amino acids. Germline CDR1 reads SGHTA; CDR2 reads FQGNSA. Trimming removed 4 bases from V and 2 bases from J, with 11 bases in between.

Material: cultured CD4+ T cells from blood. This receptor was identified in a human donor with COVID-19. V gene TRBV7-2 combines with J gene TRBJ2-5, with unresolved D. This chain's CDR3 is CASSSYFSQETQYF. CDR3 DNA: TGTGCCAGCAGCTCGTATTTCTCACAAGAGACCCAGTACTTC.